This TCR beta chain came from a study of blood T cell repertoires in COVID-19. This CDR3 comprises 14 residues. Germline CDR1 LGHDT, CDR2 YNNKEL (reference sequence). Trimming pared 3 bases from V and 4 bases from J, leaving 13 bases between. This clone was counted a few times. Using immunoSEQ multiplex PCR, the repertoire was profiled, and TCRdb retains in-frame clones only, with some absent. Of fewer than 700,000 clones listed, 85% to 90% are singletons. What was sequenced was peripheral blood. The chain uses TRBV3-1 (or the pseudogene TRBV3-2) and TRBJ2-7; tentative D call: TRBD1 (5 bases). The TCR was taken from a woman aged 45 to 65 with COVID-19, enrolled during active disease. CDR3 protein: CASSHFTRDYEQYF. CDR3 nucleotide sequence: TGTGCCAGCAGCCACTTCACCAGGGATTACGAGCAGTACTTC.